These 2 T cell receptor beta chains were sequenced from one sample in a study of T-cell memory formation after mild COVID-19. In TCRdb, the 5' RACE reads were re-called with MiXCR into one record per CDR3 protein. This table has some 120,000 distinct CDR3 sequences, about 18% appearing once. Material for sequencing was PBMCs or a T cell subset sorted from them (not recorded which). The receptors come from a man aged 18 to 30 who had mild COVID-19 (a few samples of this study predate the infection). Cell type and time point are not known.

A few counts support this clonotype. This rearrangement joins TRBV5-8 to TRBJ2-6; either TRBD1 or TRBD2 may supply D (5 bases each). CDR3 length: 15 residues. Trimming stripped 4 bases from V and 2 bases from J, with 10 bases between. Germline V CDR1 and CDR2: SGHTS, YDEGEE. The CDR3 spells CASSVRDPGANVLTF. For the CDR3, the DNA is TGTGCCAGCAGCGTAAGGGACCCTGGGGCCAACGTCCTGACTTTC.

The chain recombines TRBV18 with TRBJ2-6, with a weak D call TRBD1 (6 bases). CDR1 and CDR2 (germline): KGHSH, LQKENI. This CDR3 has 16 residues. With 3 bases removed from V and 4 bases from J, the gap between germline ends came to 13 bases. The CDR3 loop reads CASSPPGTSGANVLTF. CDR3 in DNA: TGTGCCAGCTCACCTCCAGGGACATCAGGGGCCAACGTCCTGACTTTC.